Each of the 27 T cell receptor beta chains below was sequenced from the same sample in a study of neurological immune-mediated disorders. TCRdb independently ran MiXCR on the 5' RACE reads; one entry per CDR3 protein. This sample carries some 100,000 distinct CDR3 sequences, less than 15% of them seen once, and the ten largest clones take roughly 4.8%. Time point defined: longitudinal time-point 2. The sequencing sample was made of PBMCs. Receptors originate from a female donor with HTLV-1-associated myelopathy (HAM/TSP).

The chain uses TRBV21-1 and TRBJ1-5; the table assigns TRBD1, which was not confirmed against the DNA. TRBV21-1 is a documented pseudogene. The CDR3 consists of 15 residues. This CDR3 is CAESPRQVGNQPQHF. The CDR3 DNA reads TGTGCAGAAAGCCCAAGACAGGTAGGCAATCAGCCCCAGCATTTT.

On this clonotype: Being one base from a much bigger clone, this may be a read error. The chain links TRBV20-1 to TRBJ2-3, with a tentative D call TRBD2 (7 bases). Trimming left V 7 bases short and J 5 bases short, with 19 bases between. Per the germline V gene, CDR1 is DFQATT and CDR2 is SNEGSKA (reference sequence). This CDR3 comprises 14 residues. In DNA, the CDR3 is TGCAGTGTCCGCGGGGGCCAAGGAATAGATACGCAGTATTTT. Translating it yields CSVRGGQGIDTQYF.

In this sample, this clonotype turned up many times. The CDR3 sequence: CASSLGDRRTDTQYF. The CDR3 bases are TGCGCCAGCAGCTTGGGGGACAGGAGGACAGATACGCAGTATTTT. The chain links TRBV5-1 to TRBJ2-3; 8 bases are shared with TRBD1. Germline-derived CDR1 and CDR2 are SGHRS and YFSETQ. With V trimmed by 0 bases and J by 3 bases, 3 bases remained unmatched. This CDR3 has 15 residues.

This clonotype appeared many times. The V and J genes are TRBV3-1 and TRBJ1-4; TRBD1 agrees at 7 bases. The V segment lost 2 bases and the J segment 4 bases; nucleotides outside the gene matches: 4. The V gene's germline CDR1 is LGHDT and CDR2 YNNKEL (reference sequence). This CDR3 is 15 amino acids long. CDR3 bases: TGTGCCAGCAGCCAAAAGGGGGCGGATAATGAAAAACTGTTTTTT. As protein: CASSQKGADNEKLFF. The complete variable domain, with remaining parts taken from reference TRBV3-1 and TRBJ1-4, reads DTAVSQTPKYLVTQMGNDKSIKCEQNLGHDTMYWYKQDSKKFLKIMFSYNNKELIINETVPNRFSPKSPDKAHLNLHINSLELGDSAVYFCASSQKGADNEKLFFGSGTQLSVL.

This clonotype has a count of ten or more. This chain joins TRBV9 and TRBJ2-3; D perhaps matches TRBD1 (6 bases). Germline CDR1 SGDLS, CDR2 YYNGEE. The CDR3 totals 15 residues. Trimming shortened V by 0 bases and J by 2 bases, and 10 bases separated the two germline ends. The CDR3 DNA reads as TGTGCCAGCAGCGTAGGGCAGGGGCTCACAGATACGCAGTATTTT. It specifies CASSVGQGLTDTQYF.

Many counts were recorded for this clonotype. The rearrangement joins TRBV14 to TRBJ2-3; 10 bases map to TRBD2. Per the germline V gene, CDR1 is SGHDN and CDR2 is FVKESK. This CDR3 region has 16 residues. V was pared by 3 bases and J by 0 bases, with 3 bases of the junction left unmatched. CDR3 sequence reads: CASSQGLARSTDTQYF. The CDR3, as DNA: TGTGCCAGCAGCCAGGGACTAGCGCGGAGCACAGATACGCAGTATTTT.

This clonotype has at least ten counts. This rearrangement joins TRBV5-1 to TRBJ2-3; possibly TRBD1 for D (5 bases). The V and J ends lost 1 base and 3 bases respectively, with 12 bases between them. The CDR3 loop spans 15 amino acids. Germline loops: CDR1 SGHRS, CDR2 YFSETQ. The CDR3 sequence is CASSLNGPGTDTQYF. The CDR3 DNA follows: TGCGCCAGCAGCTTGAACGGGCCAGGGACAGATACGCAGTATTTT.

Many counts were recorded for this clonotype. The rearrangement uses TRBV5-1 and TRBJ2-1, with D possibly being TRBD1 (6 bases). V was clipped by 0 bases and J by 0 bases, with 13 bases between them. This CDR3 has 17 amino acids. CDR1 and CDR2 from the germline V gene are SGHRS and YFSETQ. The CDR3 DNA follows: TGCGCCAGCAGCTTGGGGGGGACATCGAGCTCCTACAATGAGCAGTTCTTC. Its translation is CASSLGGTSSSYNEQFF.

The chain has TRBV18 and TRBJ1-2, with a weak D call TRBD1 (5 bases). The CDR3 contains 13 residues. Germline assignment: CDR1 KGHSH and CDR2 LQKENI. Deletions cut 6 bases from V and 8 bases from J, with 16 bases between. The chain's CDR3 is CASSPGTDGGYTF. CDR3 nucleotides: TGTGCCAGCTCGCCCGGGACGGACGGGGGCTACACCTTC.

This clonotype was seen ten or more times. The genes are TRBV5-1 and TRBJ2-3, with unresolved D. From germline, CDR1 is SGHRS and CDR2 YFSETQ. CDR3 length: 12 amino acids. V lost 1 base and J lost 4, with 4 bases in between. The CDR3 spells CASSLFADTQYF. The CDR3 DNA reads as TGCGCCAGCAGCTTGTTCGCAGATACGCAGTATTTT.

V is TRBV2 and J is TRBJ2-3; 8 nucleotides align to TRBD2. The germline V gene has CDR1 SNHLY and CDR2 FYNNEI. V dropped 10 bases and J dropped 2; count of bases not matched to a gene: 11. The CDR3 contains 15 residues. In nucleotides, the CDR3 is TGTGCCACCCTAGCGGGTGGGTCCCCCACAGATACGCAGTATTTT. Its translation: CATLAGGSPTDTQYF.

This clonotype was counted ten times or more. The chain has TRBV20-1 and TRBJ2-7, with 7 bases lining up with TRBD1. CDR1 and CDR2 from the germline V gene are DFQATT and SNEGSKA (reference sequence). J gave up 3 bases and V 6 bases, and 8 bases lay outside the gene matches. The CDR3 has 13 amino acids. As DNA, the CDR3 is TGCAGTGCATCCCCGGGACAGTTCTACGAGCAGTACTTC. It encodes CSASPGQFYEQYF.

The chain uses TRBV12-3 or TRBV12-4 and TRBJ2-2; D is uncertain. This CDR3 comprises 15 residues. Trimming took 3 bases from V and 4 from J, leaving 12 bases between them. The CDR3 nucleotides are TGTGCCAGCAGTTTCTATGGGCTCACCACCGGGGAGCTGTTTTTT. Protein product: CASSFYGLTTGELFF.

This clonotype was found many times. The CDR3: CASSLTGGGGTDTQYF. CDR3 DNA: TGTGCCAGCAGTTTAACCGGGGGTGGTGGAACAGATACGCAGTATTTT. The V and J genes are TRBV12-3 or TRBV12-4 and TRBJ2-3; D is perhaps TRBD2 (6 bases). There are 16 residues in the CDR3. V was pared by 2 bases and J by 3 bases, with 15 bases between.

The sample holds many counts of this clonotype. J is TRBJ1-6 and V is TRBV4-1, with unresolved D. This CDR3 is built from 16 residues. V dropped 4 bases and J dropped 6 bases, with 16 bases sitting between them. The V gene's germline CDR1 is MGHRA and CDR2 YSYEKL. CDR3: CASSRAGGGFNSPLHF. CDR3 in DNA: TGCGCCAGCAGCCGAGCCGGAGGAGGGTTTAATTCACCCCTCCACTTT.

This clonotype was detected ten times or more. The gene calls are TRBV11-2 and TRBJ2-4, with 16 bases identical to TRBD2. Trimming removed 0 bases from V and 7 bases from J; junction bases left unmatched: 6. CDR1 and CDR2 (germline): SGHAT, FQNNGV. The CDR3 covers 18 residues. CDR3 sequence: CASSLEGLAGGPRNIQYF. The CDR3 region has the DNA TGTGCCAGCAGCTTAGAGGGACTAGCGGGGGGGCCGCGGAACATTCAGTACTTC.

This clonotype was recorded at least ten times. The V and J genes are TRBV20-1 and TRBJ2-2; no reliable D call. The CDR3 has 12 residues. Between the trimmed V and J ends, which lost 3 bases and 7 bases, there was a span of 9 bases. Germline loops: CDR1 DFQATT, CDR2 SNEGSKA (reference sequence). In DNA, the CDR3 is TGCAGTGCTAGGCCCGAGTACGGGGAGCTGTTTTTT. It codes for CSARPEYGELFF.

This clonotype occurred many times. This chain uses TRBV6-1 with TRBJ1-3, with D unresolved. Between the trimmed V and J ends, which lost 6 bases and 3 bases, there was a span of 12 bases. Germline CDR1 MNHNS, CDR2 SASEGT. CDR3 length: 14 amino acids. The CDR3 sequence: CASSRASVGNTIYF. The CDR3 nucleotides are TGTGCCAGCAGCCGGGCTTCAGTTGGAAACACCATATATTTT.

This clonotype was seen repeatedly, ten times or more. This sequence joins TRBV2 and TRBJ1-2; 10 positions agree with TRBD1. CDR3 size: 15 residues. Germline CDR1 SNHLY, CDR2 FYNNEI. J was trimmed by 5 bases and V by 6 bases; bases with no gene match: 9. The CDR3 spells CASSYTLGQGYGYTF. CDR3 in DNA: TGTGCCAGCAGCTACACTTTGGGACAGGGGTATGGCTACACCTTC.

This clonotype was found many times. The CDR3 DNA reads as TGCGCCAGCAGCTTCGACAGGGTTGGCTACACCTTC. Its protein is CASSFDRVGYTF. The J gene is TRBJ1-2, the V gene TRBV5-1; 7 bases fit TRBD1. The V and J ends lost 2 bases and 7 bases, in that order; junction bases with no gene match: 2. The CDR3 length is 12 residues. Germline loops: CDR1 SGHRS, CDR2 YFSETQ.

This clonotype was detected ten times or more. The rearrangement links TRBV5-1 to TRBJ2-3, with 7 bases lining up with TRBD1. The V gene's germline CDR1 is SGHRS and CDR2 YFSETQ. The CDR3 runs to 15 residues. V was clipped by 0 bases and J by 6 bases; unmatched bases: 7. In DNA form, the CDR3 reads TGCGCCAGCAGCTTGGGATCGACAGGGTGGGATACGCAGTATTTT. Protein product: CASSLGSTGWDTQYF.

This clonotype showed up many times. DNA for the CDR3: TGCGCCAGCAGCTTGGACTACGAGCAGTACTTC. Protein: CASSLDYEQYF. The V and J genes are TRBV5-1 and TRBJ2-7; no clear D. The ends were cut back, 0 bases at V and 3 bases at J, with 1 base in the middle. The V gene's germline CDR1 is SGHRS and CDR2 YFSETQ. This CDR3 is built from 11 residues.

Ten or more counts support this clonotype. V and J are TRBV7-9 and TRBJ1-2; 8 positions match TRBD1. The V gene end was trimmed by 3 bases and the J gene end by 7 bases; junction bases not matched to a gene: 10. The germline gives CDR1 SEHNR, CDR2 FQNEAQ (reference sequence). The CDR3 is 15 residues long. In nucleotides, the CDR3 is TGTGCCAGCAGCTTTCTCCGGCAGGGGGCCGGTGGCTACACCTTC. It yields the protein CASSFLRQGAGGYTF.

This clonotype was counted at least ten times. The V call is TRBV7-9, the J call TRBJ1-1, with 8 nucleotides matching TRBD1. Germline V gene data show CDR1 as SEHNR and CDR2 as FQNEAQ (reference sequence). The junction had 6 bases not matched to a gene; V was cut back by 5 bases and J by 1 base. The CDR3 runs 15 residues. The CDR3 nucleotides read TGTGCCAGCAGCGTAGGACAGGGCAGGAACACTGAAGCTTTCTTT. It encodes CASSVGQGRNTEAFF. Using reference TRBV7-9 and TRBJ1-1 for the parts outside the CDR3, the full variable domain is DTGVSQNPRHKITKRGQNVTFRCDPISEHNRLYWYRQTLGQGPEFLTYFQNEAQLEKSRLLSDRFSAERPKGSFSTLEIQRTEQGDSAMYLCASSVGQGRNTEAFFGQGTRLTVV.

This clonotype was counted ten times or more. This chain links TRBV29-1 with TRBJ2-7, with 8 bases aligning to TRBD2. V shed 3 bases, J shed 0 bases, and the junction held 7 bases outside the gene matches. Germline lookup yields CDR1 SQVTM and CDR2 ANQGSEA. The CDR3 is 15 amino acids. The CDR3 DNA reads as TGCAGCGTTGACGGGGGCGGGGGGCCCTCCTACGAGCAGTACTTC. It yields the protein CSVDGGGGPSYEQYF.

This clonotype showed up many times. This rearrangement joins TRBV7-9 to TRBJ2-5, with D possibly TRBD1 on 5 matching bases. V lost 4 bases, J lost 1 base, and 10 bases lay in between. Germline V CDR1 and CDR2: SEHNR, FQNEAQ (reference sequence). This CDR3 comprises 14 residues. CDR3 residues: CASSSSDSQETQYF. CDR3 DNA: TGTGCCAGCAGCTCCTCCGACAGCCAAGAGACCCAGTACTTC.

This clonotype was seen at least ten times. The CDR3, as DNA: TGTGCCAGCAGCCAACCCAACGTACCAAGGAACACCGGGGAGCTGTTTTTT. Translating gives CASSQPNVPRNTGELFF. This sequence joins TRBV14 and TRBJ2-2; D not resolved. This CDR3 has 17 amino acids. V lost 2 bases, J lost 1 base, and 14 bases lay in between. Looked up from germline, CDR1 is SGHDN and CDR2 is FVKESK.